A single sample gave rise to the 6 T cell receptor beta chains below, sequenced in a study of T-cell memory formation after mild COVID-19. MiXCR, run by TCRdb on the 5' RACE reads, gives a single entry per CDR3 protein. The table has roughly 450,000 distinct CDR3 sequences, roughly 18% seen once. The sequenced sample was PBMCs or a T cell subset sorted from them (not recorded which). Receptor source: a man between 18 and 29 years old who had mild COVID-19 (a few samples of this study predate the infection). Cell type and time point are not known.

Written as DNA, the CDR3 is TGCGCCAGCCGCCTCGATGGGATTTCCTATAATTCACCCCTCCACTTT. This translates into CASRLDGISYNSPLHF. V gene TRBV5-1 combines with J gene TRBJ1-6, with D hard to call. The germline CDR1 and CDR2 sequences are SGHRS and YFSETQ. Deletions cut 7 bases from V and 1 base from J, with 15 bases between. This CDR3 contains 16 residues.

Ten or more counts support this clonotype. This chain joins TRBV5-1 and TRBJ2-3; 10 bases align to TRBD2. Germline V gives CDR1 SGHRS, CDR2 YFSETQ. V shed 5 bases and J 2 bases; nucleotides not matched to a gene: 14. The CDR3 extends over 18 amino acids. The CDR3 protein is CASRRTSGDTFATDTQYF. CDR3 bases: TGCGCCAGCAGACGGACTAGCGGAGATACTTTTGCCACAGATACGCAGTATTTT.

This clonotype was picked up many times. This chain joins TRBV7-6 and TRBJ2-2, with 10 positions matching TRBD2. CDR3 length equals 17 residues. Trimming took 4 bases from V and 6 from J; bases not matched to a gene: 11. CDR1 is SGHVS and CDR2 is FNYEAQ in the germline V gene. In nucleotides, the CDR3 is TGTGCCAGCAGCTCCAATCCCGGGACTAGCGCCCCCGGGGAGCTGTTTTTT. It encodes CASSSNPGTSAPGELFF.

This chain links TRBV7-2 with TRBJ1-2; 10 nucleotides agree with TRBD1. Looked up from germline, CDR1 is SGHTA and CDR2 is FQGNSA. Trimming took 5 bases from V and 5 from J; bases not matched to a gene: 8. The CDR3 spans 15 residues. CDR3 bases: TGTGCCAGCAGCCGAGCCGGACAGGGGGATTATGGCTACACCTTC. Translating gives CASSRAGQGDYGYTF.

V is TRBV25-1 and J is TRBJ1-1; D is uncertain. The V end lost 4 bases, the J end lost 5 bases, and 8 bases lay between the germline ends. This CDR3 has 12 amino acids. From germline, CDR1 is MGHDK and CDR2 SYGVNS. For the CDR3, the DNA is TGTGCCAGCAGTGGACAAGAGACTGAAGCTTTCTTT. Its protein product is CASSGQETEAFF.

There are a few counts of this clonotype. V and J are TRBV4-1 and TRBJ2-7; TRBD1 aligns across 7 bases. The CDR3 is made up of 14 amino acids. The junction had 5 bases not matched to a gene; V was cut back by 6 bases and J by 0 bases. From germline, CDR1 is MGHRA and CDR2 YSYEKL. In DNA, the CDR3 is TGCGCCAGCAGAGCCTGGGACAGCTCCTACGAGCAGTACTTC. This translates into CASRAWDSSYEQYF.